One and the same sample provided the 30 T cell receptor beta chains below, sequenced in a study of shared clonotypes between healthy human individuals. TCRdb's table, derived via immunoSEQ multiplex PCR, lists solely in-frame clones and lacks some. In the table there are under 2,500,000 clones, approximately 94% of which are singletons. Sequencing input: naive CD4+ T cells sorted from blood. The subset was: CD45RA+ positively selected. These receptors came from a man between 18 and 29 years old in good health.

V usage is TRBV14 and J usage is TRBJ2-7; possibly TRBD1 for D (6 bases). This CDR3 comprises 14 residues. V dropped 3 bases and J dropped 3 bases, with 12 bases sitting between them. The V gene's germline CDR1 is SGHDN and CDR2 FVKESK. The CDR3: CASSQTQQGYEQYF. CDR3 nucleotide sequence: TGTGCCAGCAGCCAGACCCAACAGGGCTACGAGCAGTACTTC.

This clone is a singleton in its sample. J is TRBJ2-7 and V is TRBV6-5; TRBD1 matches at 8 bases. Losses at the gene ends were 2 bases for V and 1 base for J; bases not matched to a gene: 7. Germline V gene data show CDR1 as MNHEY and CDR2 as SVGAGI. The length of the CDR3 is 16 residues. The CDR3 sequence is CASSYAGGQASYEQYF. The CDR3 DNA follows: TGTGCCAGCAGTTACGCAGGGGGACAGGCGTCCTACGAGCAGTACTTC.

This CDR3 is CASSLGTSITDTQYF. The CDR3 region has the DNA TGTGCCAGCAGCCTTGGGACTAGCATCACAGATACGCAGTATTTT. The chain links TRBV11-2 to TRBJ2-3; 9 nucleotides agree with TRBD2. V lost 5 bases and J lost 2; bases outside the gene matches: 5. Germline-derived CDR1 and CDR2 are SGHAT and FQNNGV. CDR3 length equals 15 residues.

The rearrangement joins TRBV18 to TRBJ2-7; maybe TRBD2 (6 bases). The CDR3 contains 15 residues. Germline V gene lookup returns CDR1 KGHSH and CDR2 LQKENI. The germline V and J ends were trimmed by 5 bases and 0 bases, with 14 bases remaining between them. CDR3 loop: CASSGGQAASYEQYF. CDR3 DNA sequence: TGTGCCAGCTCAGGAGGGCAGGCGGCCTCCTACGAGCAGTACTTC.

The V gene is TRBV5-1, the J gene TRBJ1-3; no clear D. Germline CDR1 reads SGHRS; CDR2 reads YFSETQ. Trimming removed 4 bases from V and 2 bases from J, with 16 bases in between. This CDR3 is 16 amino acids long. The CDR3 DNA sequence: TGCGCCAGCAGCCTCGAGGGCAGGCTGACTGGAAACACCATATATTTT. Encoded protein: CASSLEGRLTGNTIYF.

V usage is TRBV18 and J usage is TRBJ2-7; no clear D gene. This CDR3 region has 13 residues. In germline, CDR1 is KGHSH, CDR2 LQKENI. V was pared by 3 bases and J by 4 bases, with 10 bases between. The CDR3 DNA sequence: TGTGCCAGCTCACCCCAGGAAATATACGAGCAGTACTTC. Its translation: CASSPQEIYEQYF.

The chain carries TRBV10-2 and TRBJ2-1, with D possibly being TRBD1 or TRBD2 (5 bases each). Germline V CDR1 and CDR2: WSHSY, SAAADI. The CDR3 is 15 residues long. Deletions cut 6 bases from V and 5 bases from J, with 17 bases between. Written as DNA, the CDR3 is TGCGCCAGCAGCGGGGCCGGTCTCTTAAACAATGAGCAGTTCTTC. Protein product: CASSGAGLLNNEQFF.

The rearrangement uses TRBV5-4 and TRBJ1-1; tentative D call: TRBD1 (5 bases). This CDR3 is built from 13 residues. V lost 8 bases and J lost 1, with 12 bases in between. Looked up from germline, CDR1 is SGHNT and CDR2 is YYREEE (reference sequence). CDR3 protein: CASSGFRNTEAFF. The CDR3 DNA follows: TGTGCCAGTTCAGGGTTTAGGAACACTGAAGCTTTCTTT.

The CDR3 coding sequence is TGTGCCAGCAGTGAAAATACCGGAGGAAACACCATATATTTT. Its translation: CASSENTGGNTIYF. J is TRBJ1-3 and V is TRBV6-1; unclear D gene. This CDR3 is built from 14 residues. Germline lookup yields CDR1 MNHNS and CDR2 SASEGT. V lost 2 bases and J 4 bases, leaving 9 bases between the germline ends.

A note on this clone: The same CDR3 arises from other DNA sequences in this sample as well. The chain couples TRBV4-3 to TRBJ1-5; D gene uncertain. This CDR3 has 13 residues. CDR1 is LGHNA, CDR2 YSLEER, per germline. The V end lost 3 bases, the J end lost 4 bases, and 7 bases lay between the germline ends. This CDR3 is CASSQEPNQPQHF. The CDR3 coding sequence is TGCGCCAGCAGCCAGGAACCAAATCAGCCCCAGCATTTT.

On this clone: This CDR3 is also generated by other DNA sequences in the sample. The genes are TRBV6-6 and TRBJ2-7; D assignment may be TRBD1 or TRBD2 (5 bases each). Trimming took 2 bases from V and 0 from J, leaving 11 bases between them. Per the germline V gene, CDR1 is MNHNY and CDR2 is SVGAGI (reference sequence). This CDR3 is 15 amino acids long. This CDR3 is CASSYGAGFSYEQYF. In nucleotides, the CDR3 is TGTGCCAGCAGTTACGGGGCGGGTTTCTCCTACGAGCAGTACTTC.

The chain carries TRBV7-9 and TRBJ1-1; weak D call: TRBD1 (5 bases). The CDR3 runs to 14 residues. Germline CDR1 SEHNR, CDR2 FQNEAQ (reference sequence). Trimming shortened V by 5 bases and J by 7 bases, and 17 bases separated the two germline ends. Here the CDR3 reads CASSRAPDRVEAFF. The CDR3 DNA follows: TGTGCCAGCAGCCGAGCCCCTGACAGAGTTGAAGCTTTCTTT.

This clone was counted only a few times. The CDR3 DNA sequence: TGTGCCTGGAGTGTACAGAGTGTTGCTGAAGCTTTCTTT. It encodes CAWSVQSVAEAFF. The chain carries TRBV30 and TRBJ1-1; D gene ambiguous. Germline lookup yields CDR1 GTSNPN and CDR2 SVGIG (reference sequence). The V end was cut by 0 bases, the J end by 6 bases, with 11 bases between. The CDR3 totals 13 residues.

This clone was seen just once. The CDR3, as DNA: TGTGCCAGCAGGGACAGGGTGATGAACACTGAAGCTTTCTTT. Protein product: CASRDRVMNTEAFF. The rearrangement uses TRBV28 and TRBJ1-1; the match to TRBD1 covers 8 bases. V lost 6 bases, J lost 0 bases, and 3 bases stayed unmatched. The CDR3 spans 14 residues. CDR1 and CDR2 from the germline V gene are MDHEN and SYDVKM.

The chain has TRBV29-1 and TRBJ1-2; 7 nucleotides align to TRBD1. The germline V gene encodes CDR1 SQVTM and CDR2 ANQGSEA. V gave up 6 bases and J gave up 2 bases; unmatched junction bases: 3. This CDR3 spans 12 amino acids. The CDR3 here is CSVTQGNYGYTF. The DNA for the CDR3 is TGCAGCGTCACACAGGGGAACTATGGCTACACCTTC. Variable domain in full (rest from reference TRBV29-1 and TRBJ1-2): SAVISQKPSRDICQRGTSLTIQCQVDSQVTMMFWYRQQPGQSLTLIATANQGSEATYESGFVIDKFPISRPNLTFSTLTVSNMSPEDSSIYLCSVTQGNYGYTFGSGTRLTVV.

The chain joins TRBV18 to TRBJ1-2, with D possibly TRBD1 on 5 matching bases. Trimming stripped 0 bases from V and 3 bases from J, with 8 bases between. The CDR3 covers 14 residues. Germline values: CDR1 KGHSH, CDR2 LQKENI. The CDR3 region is CASSPPAGYYGYTF. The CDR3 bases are TGTGCCAGCTCACCACCGGCAGGGTACTATGGCTACACCTTC.

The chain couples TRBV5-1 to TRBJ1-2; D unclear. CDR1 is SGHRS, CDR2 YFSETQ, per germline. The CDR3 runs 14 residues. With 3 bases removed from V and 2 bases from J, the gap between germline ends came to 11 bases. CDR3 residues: CASSYEGKNYGYTF. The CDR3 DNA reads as TGCGCCAGCAGCTACGAGGGAAAGAACTATGGCTACACCTTC.

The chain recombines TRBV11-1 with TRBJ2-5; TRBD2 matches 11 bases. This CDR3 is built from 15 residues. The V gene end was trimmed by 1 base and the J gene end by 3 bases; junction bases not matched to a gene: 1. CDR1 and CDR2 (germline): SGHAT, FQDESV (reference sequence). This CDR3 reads CASSLGGLAEETQYF. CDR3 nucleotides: TGTGCCAGCAGCTTAGGGGGACTAGCGGAAGAGACCCAGTACTTC. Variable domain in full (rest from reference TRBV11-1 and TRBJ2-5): EAEVAQSPRYKITEKSQAVAFWCDPISGHATLYWYRQILGQGPELLVQFQDESVVDDSQLPKDRFSAERLKGVDSTLKIQPAELGDSAMYLCASSLGGLAEETQYFGPGTRLLVL.

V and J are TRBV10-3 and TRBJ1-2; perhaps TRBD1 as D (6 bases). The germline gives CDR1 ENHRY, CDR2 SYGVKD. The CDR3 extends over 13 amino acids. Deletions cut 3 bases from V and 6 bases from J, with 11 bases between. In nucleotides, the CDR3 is TGTGCCATCAGTGACAGGGGAAGGGATGGCTACACCTTC. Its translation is CAISDRGRDGYTF.

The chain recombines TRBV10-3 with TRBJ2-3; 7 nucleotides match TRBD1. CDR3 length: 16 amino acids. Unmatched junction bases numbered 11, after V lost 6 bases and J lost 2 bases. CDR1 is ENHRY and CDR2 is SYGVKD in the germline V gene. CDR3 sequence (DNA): TGTGCCATCAGCGAACTCGAGGGGGCAACCACAGATACGCAGTATTTT. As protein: CAISELEGATTDTQYF.

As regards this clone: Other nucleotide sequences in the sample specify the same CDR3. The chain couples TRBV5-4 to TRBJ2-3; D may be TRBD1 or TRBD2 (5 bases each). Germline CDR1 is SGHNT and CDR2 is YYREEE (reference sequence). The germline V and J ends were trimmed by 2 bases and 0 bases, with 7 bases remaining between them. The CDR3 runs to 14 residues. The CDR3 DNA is TGTGCCAGCAGCTTTGGGGGAAGCACAGATACGCAGTATTTT. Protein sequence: CASSFGGSTDTQYF. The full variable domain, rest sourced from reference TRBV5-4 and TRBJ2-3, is ETGVTQSPTHLIKTRGQQVTLRCSSQSGHNTVSWYQQALGQGPQFIFQYYREEENGRGNFPPRFSGLQFPNYSSELNVNALELDDSALYLCASSFGGSTDTQYFGPGTRLTVL.

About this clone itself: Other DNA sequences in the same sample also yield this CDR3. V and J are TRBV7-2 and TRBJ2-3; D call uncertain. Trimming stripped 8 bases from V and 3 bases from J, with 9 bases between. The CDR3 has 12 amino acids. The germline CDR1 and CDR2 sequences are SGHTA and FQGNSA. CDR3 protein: CASRTGTDTQYF. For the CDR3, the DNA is TGTGCCAGCCGGACCGGGACAGATACGCAGTATTTT.

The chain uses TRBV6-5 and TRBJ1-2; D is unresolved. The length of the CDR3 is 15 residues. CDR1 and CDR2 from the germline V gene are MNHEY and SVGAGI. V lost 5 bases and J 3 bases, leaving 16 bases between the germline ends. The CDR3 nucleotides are TGTGCCAGCAGTCACCAGGTGGAACGCGACTATGGCTACACCTTC. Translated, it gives CASSHQVERDYGYTF.

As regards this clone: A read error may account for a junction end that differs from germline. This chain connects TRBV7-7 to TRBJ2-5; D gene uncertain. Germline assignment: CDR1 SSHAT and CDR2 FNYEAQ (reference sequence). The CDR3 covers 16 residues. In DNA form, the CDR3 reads TGTGCTAGCAGCTTAGGGCGGTCACATGAGCAAGAGACCCAGTACTTC. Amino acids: CASSLGRSHEQETQYF.

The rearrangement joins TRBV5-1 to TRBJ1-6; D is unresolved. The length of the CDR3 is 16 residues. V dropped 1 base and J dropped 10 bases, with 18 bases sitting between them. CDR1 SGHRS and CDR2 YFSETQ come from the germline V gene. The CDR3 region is CASSLTGSLGGSPLHF. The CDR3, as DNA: TGCGCCAGCAGCTTGACTGGCTCCCTGGGAGGATCACCCCTCCACTTT.

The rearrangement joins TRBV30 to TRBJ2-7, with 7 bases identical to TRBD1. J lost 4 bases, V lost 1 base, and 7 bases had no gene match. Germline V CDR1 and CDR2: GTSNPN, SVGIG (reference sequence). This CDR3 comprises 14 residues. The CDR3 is CAWSATGRGYEQYF. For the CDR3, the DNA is TGTGCCTGGAGTGCGACAGGGAGAGGATACGAGCAGTACTTC.

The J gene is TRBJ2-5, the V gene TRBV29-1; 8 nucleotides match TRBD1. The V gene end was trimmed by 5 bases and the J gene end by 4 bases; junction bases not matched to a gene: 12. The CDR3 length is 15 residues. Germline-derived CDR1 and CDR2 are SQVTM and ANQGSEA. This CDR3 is CSVTRGTGLVETQYF. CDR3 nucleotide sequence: TGCAGCGTTACCCGCGGGACAGGTCTTGTAGAGACCCAGTACTTC.

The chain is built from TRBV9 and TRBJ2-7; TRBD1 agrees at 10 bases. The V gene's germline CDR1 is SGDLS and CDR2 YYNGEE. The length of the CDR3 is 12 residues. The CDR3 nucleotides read TGTGCCAGCAGCCTAAGGGGACAGGGGCCCTTCGTA. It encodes CASSLRGQGPFV.

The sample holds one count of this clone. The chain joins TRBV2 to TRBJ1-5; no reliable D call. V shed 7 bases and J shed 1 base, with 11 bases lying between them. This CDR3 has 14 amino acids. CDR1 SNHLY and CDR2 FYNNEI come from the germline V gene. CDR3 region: CASISSNSNQPQHF. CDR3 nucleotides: TGTGCCAGCATATCGAGCAACAGCAATCAGCCCCAGCATTTT.

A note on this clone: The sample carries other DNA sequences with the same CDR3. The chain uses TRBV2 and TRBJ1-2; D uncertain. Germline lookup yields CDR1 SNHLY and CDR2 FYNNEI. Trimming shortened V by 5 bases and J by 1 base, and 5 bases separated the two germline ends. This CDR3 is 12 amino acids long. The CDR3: CASSLDNYGYTF. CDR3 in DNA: TGTGCCAGCAGTCTAGATAACTATGGCTACACCTTC.